These T cell receptor beta chains were read from a single sample in a study of cytomegalovirus exposure and HLA in healthy donors. Measured with immunoSEQ multiplex PCR; TCRdb has only the in-frame clones, and not every one. The table shows over 150,000 clones, with around 80% occurring only once. Sequences were obtained from PBMCs. All receptors come from a woman aged 50 to 65 in good health and CMV-seropositive. The CDR3 runs from the conserved cysteine through the conserved F or W. Each record gives: V gene, D gene, J gene, clone size, CDR3 protein, CDR3 DNA. The D gene is left open where the match is weak. A row's size may be missing; if present it is once, few, many or a size class.

TRBV28	NA	TRBJ1-5	NA	CASSSLNQPQHF	TGTGCCAGCAGTTCCCTAAATCAGCCCCAGCATTTT
TRBV11-3	NA	TRBJ1-2	NA	CASSTQAGNGYTF	TGTGCCAGCAGTACACAGGCAGGGAATGGCTACACCTTC
TRBV10-3	NA	TRBJ1-3	NA	CATYAGGPSLGNTIYF	TGTGCCACTTACGCGGGAGGGCCGTCTCTTGGAAACACCATATATTTT
TRBV2	TRBD1	TRBJ1-2	NA	CASRSLDSGTGLVIF	TGTGCCAGCAGATCCTTGGACTCTGGGACAGGCCTCGTTATCTTC
TRBV7-9	TRBD1	TRBJ1-2	NA	CASSRDRAVGYTF	TGTGCCAGCTCACGGGACAGGGCGGTTGGCTACACCTTC
TRBV11-3	NA	TRBJ1-3	NA	CASSYGRRVGRSGNTIYF	TGTGCCAGCAGCTATGGGAGGCGTGTCGGGCGCTCTGGAAACACCATATATTTT
TRBV19	NA	TRBJ1-5	NA	CASSIPGDSNQPQHF	TGTGCCAGTAGTATACCGGGGGATAGCAATCAGCCCCAGCATTTT
TRBV2	NA	TRBJ2-5	NA	CASMTDYYQETQYF	TGTGCCAGCATGACCGACTACTACCAAGAGACCCAGTACTTC
TRBV7-2	TRBD2	TRBJ2-1	NA	CASSNIPSSGVSYNEQFF	TGTGCCAGCAGCAATATTCCCTCTAGCGGGGTCTCCTACAATGAGCAGTTCTTC
TRBV28	TRBD1	TRBJ1-5	NA	CASSLLTGTARTDF	TGTGCCAGCAGTTTACTGACGGGGACAGCTCGGACGGATTTT
TRBV10-3	TRBD1	TRBJ1-3	once	CAISESLGTGENTIYF	TGTGCCATCAGTGAGTCATTAGGGACAGGGGAAAACACCATATATTTT
TRBV30	TRBD2	TRBJ2-3	few	CAWSVGLAGYTDTQYF	TGTGCCTGGAGTGTTGGTCTAGCGGGATACACAGATACGCAGTATTTT
TRBV4-3	NA	TRBJ2-6	NA	CASSQDPPSLSGANVLTF	TGCGCCAGCAGCCAAGATCCCCCCTCTCTCTCTGGGGCCAACGTCCTGACTTTC
TRBV21-1	NA	TRBJ2-7	once	CASSTLVRPRGYEQYF	TGTGCCAGCAGCACTCTCGTTAGGCCTCGGGGCTACGAGCAGTACTTC
TRBV28	TRBD1	TRBJ1-2	NA	CASRIPGTGGGYGYTF	TGTGCCAGCAGGATCCCGGGGACAGGGGGTGGCTATGGCTACACCTTC
TRBV19	TRBD1	TRBJ1-4	NA	CASGDRSSNEKLFF	TGTGCCAGTGGGGACAGAAGTTCTAATGAAAAACTGTTTTTT
TRBV25-1	TRBD1	TRBJ1-4	NA	CASSGQGALNEKLFF	TGTGCCAGCAGTGGACAGGGGGCCCTTAATGAAAAACTGTTTTTT
TRBV19	NA	TRBJ1-1	NA	CASSTDGGTEAFF	TGTGCCAGTAGTACAGACGGGGGCACTGAAGCTTTCTTT
TRBV19	NA	TRBJ1-5	NA	CASSISDQPQHF	TGTGCCAGTAGTATTTCAGATCAGCCCCAGCATTTT
TRBV29-1	NA	TRBJ1-1	NA	CSVIVAGGEAFF	TGCAGCGTTATAGTAGCGGGTGGTGAAGCTTTCTTT
TRBV4-3	TRBD2	TRBJ2-7	NA	CASSQDLTSGVYEQYF	TGCGCCAGCAGCCAAGATTTGACTAGCGGGGTTTACGAGCAGTACTTC
TRBV9	TRBD1	TRBJ1-4	NA	CASSLGQASEKLFF	TGTGCCAGCAGCCTGGGACAGGCGAGTGAAAAACTGTTTTTT
TRBV29-1	TRBD1	TRBJ1-4	NA	CSADRGDEKLFF	TGCAGCGCAGACAGGGGGGATGAAAAACTGTTTTTT
TRBV14	NA	TRBJ2-1	once	CASSPGTSSYNEQFF	TGTGCCAGCAGCCCCGGGACATCCTCCTACAATGAGCAGTTCTTC
TRBV27	TRBD1	TRBJ1-1	NA	CASRPFDRGNTEAFF	TGTGCCAGCCGGCCCTTCGACAGGGGGAACACTGAAGCTTTCTTT
TRBV18	NA	TRBJ1-1	NA	CASSPTTSPERTEAFF	TGTGCCAGCTCCCCAACGACTTCCCCCGAACGGACTGAAGCTTTCTTT
TRBV19	TRBD1	TRBJ1-6	NA	CASTGTAPSGNSPLHF	TGTGCCAGTACCGGGACAGCACCCTCGGGTAATTCACCCCTCCACTTT
TRBV19	NA	TRBJ2-7	once	CASSTLDVVGQYF	TGTGCCAGTAGTACGCTCGATGTGGTCGGGCAGTACTTC
TRBV14	TRBD1	TRBJ1-6	NA	CASSQGQGVNSPLHF	TGTGCCAGCAGCCAAGGACAGGGGGTTAATTCACCCCTCCACTTT
TRBV28	TRBD2	TRBJ2-7	NA	CASSLKAGVYEQYF	TGTGCCAGCAGTTTAAAAGCGGGGGTCTACGAGCAGTACTTC
TRBV11-3	NA	TRBJ2-7	NA	CASSLALGGGDEQYF	TGTGCCAGCAGCTTAGCTCTAGGGGGGGGCGACGAGCAGTACTTC
TRBV5-6	NA	TRBJ1-2	NA	CASSSTGGGYGYTF	TGTGCCAGCAGCTCGACAGGAGGCGGCTATGGCTACACCTTC
TRBV28	NA	TRBJ2-7	once	CASSSPSYEQYF	TGTGCCAGCAGTTCTCCCTCCTACGAGCAGTACTTC
TRBV30	NA	TRBJ2-3	NA	CAWSPGGEGTDTQYF	TGTGCCTGGAGTCCCGGAGGGGAGGGCACAGATACGCAGTATTTT
TRBV4-3	NA	TRBJ2-2	NA	CASSQDRGTAGELFF	TGCGCCAGCAGCCAAGACCGGGGGACTGCCGGGGAGCTGTTTTTT
TRBV4-3	NA	TRBJ2-1	NA	CASSQVSRQGQYNEQFF	TGCGCCAGCAGCCAAGTGAGTCGGCAGGGGCAGTACAATGAGCAGTTCTTC
TRBV7-6	NA	TRBJ2-2	NA	CASSPSSNRVTGELFF	TGTGCCAGCAGCCCATCCTCCAACAGGGTCACCGGGGAGCTGTTTTTT